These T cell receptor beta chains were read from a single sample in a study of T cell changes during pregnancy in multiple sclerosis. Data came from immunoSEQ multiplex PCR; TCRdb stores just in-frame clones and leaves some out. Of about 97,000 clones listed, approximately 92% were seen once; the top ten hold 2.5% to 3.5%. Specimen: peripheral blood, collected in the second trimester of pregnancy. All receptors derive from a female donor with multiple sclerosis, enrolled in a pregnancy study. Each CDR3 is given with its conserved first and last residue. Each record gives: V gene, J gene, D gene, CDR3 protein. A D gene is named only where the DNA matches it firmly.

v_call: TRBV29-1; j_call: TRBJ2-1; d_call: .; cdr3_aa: CSVISYNEQFF
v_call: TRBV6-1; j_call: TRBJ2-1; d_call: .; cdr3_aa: CASSEGLFNEQFF
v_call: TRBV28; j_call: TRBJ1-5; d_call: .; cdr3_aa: CASSLQGSWDQPQHF
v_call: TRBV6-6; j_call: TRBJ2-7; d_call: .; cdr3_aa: CASSYSAGAKTTGF
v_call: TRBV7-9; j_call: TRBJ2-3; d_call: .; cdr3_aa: CASSLEGVSTDTQYF
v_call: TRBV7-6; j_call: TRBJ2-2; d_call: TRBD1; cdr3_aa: CASSFGQGGRGELFF
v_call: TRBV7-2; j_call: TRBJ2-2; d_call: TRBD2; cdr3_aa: CASSAGLAGVTGELFF
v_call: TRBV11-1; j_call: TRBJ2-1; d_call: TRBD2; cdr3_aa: CASSLSSSGYNEQFF
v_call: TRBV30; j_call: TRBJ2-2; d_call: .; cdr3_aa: CASGQPNTGELFF
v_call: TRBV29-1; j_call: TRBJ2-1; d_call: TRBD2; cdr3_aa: CSVEGGTSGRANEQFF
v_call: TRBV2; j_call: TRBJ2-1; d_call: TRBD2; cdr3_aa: CATREGLAYNEQFF
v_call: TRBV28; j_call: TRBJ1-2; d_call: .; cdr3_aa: CASSLRQTDYGYTF
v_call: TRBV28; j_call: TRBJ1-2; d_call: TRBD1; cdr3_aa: CASSLPGTGGNYGYTF
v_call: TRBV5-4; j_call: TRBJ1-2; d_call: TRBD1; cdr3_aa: CASSLETGAPYGYTF
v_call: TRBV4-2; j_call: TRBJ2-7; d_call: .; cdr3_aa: CASSPREEGYEQYF
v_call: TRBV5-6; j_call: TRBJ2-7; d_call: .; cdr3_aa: CASSFGVSSYEQYF
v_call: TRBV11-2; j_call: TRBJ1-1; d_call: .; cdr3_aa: CASSTFRRALNTEAFF
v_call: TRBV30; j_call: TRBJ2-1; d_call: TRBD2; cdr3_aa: CAGGLAGFDEQFF
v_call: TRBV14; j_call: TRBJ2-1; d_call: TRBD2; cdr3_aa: CASSQGTLAGGPNEQFF
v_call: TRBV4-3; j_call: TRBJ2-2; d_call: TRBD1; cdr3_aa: CASSTTGGATGELFF
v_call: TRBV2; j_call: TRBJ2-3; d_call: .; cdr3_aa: CASRAQGIWTDTQYF
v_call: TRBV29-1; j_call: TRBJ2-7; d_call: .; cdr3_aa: CSVVDSYEQYF
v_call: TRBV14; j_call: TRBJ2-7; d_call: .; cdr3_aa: CASSPRLGPYEQYF
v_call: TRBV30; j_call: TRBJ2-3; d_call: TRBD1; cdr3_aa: CAWSAGQGNSYF
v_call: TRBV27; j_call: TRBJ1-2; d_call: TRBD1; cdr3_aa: CASSPQGGTYGYTF
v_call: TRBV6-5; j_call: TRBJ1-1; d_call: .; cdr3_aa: CASNFGGEGTEAFF
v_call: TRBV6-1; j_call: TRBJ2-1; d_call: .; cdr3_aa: CASSEARGGSSSYNEQFF
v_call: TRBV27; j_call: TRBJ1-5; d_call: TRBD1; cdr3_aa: CASSLLPGGAQPQHF
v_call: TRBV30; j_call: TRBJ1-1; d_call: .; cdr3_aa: CAWSGRQGKNTEAFF
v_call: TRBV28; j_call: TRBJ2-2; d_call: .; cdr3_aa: CASSFWQDTGELFF
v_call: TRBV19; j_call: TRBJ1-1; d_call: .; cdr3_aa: CASSTGRGTEAFF
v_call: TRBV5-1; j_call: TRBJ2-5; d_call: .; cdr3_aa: CASSLADSETQYF
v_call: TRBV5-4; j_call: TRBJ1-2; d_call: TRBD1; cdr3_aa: CASSSKQGAYGYTF